This T cell receptor beta chain was identified during a study of early T cells in non-severe SARS-CoV-2 infection. Points from the study as a whole: Matching results from VDJdb favored anti-spike CD8 responses, leaving private and CD4 specificities undetected.

This clonotype was seen many times. What it binds is not known. CDR1 and CDR2 from the germline V gene are LNHDA and SQIVND (reference sequence). The CDR3 is 17 residues long. The V and J ends lost 4 bases and 5 bases respectively, with 20 bases between them. TCRdb recomputed calls from the 5' RACE reads with MiXCR, one row per CDR3 protein. The sample has over 35,000 distinct CDR3 sequences; under 5% are singletons. The sequence came from an adult who was a healthcare worker with PCR-confirmed SARS-CoV-2 infection or an uninfected control (not recorded which). Source material: whole blood. The rearrangement uses TRBV19 and TRBJ2-2; D not certain. The CDR3 nucleotides are TGTGCCAGTAGTACCGGTACCGGCCCAAGTTTGACCGGGGAGCTGTTTTTT. Amino acids: CASSTGTGPSLTGELFF.